The 17 T cell receptor beta chains presented below share a single source sample, sequenced in a study of B cell selection in AIRE deficiency. Sequencing was performed with immunoSEQ multiplex PCR; in TCRdb, only in-frame clones are kept and a portion is missing. This sample has about 26,000 clones, with approximately 90% found just once. Regulatory T cells were sorted as CD4+CD25hiCD127low/negative. Input material: CD4+CD25+ Tregs sorted from PBMCs. These receptors were taken from a human donor in good health.

The chain uses TRBV19 and TRBJ2-5; 8 bases are a match to TRBD2. Germline CDR1 and CDR2: LNHDA and SQIVND (reference sequence). Germline trimming cut 5 bases from V and 2 bases from J; bases unmatched to any gene: 10. The CDR3 runs 16 residues. As DNA, the CDR3 is TGTGCCAGTAGTTGGCGCGGGGGGCAGTGGCAAGAGACCCAGTACTTC. Translating gives CASSWRGGQWQETQYF.

The V call is TRBV15, the J call TRBJ1-6; TRBD1 aligns across 10 bases. The CDR3 is made up of 14 amino acids. Germline V lookup: CDR1 LNHNV, CDR2 YYDKDF (reference sequence). V shed 5 bases, J shed 7 bases, and the junction held 2 bases outside the gene matches. The CDR3, as DNA: TGTGCCACCAGCCGGGACAGGGGCAATTCACCCCTCCACTTT. Translating it yields CATSRDRGNSPLHF.

The chain links TRBV7-2 to TRBJ2-3, with D perhaps given as TRBD1 or TRBD2 (5 bases each). Per the germline V gene, CDR1 is SGHTA and CDR2 is FQGNSA. CDR3 size: 15 residues. Trimming pared 1 base from V and 0 bases from J, leaving 8 bases between. This CDR3 reads CASSLVGGSTDTQYF. In DNA form, the CDR3 reads TGTGCCAGCAGCTTAGTTGGGGGAAGCACAGATACGCAGTATTTT.

The V and J genes are TRBV6-1 and TRBJ1-5; TRBD1 is a possible D gene (5 bases). Germline CDR1 MNHNS, CDR2 SASEGT. V was clipped by 4 bases and J by 3 bases, with 13 bases between them. The CDR3 is 15 amino acids. Here the CDR3 DNA reads TGTGCCAGCAGTGGTGATGACAGATTCAATCAGCCCCAGCATTTT. It specifies CASSGDDRFNQPQHF.

CDR3 in amino acids: CASSLGLAGVSEQFF. The CDR3 DNA sequence: TGCGCCAGCAGCTTGGGGCTAGCGGGGGTCAGTGAGCAGTTCTTC. The gene calls are TRBV5-1 and TRBJ2-1, with 10 bases fitting TRBD2. This CDR3 region has 15 residues. Per the germline V gene, CDR1 is SGHRS and CDR2 is YFSETQ. V shed 0 bases, J shed 9 bases, and the junction held 6 bases outside the gene matches.

The genes are TRBV30 and TRBJ1-3; D remains unclear. Trimming stripped 3 bases from V and 0 bases from J, with 3 bases between. Germline V gene data show CDR1 as GTSNPN and CDR2 as SVGIG (reference sequence). The length of the CDR3 is 12 residues. In nucleotides, the CDR3 is TGTGCCTGGAGCCGCTCTGGAAACACCATATATTTT. Translation: CAWSRSGNTIYF.

The chain couples TRBV1 to TRBJ2-2; the D call of TRBD2 is as the table states it, not checked on the DNA. TRBV1 is given as a pseudogene. CDR3 length equals 18 residues. This CDR3 is CTSSQVGSSGGNTGELFF. In DNA, the CDR3 is TGCACCAGCAGCCAAGTTGGCTCTAGCGGGGGGAACACCGGGGAGCTGTTTTTT.

The gene calls are TRBV7-6 and TRBJ2-7; 10 bases align to TRBD1. There are 16 residues in the CDR3. Germline lookup yields CDR1 SGHVS and CDR2 FNYEAQ. The V gene end was trimmed by 4 bases and the J gene end by 1 base; junction bases not matched to a gene: 7. The CDR3 protein is CASSSGQGGFSYEQYF. The CDR3 nucleotides are TGTGCCAGCAGCTCAGGACAGGGGGGATTTTCCTACGAGCAGTACTTC.

This clone has just one count. This chain uses TRBV7-2 with TRBJ2-3, with TRBD2 as a possible D gene (6 bases). Trimming took 3 bases from V and 6 from J, leaving 7 bases between them. This CDR3 is 12 amino acids long. Germline CDR1 and CDR2: SGHTA and FQGNSA. CDR3 in amino acids: CASSFTSDTQYF. The CDR3, as DNA: TGTGCCAGCAGCTTTACTAGCGATACGCAGTATTTT.

The CDR3 DNA reads TGTGCCTGGACAGGGGGCTCAGAGACCCAGTACTTC. This translates into CAWTGGSETQYF. This sequence joins TRBV30 and TRBJ2-5, with 8 bases matching TRBD1. The trim removed 4 bases at V and 4 bases at J, leaving 2 bases unmatched. Germline V gives CDR1 GTSNPN, CDR2 SVGIG (reference sequence). CDR3 length: 12 amino acids. Full variable domain (rest looked up from reference TRBV30 and TRBJ2-5): SQTIHQWPATLVQPVGSPLSLECTVEGTSNPNLYWYRQAAGRGLQLLFYSVGIGQISSEVPQNLSASRPQDRQFILSSKKLLLSDSGFYLCAWTGGSETQYFGPGTRLLVL.

The chain joins TRBV5-1 to TRBJ2-3, with D tentatively TRBD2 (5 bases). This CDR3 has 12 amino acids. Between the trimmed V and J ends, which lost 3 bases and 4 bases, there was a span of 6 bases. Germline V CDR1 and CDR2: SGHRS, YFSETQ. In DNA form, the CDR3 reads TGCGCCAGCAGCTCGGAGGCAGATACGCAGTATTTT. It is translated as CASSSEADTQYF.

DNA for the CDR3: TGTGCCAGTAGTATATCGGCAGGCTATAGCAATCAGCCCCAGCATTTT. The encoded protein is CASSISAGYSNQPQHF. V and J are TRBV19 and TRBJ1-5, with no clear D. Between the trimmed V and J ends, which lost 2 bases and 0 bases, there was a span of 11 bases. This CDR3 comprises 16 residues. The germline V gene has CDR1 LNHDA and CDR2 SQIVND (reference sequence).

This clone was counted a single time. V gene TRBV7-9 combines with J gene TRBJ2-3; 7 bases map to TRBD2. V lost 4 bases to trimming and J lost 0 bases; unmatched junction nucleotides: 10. The CDR3 runs to 17 residues. Germline lookup yields CDR1 SEHNR and CDR2 FQNEAQ (reference sequence). CDR3 residues: CASSSGLLSSSTDTQYF. The CDR3 bases are TGTGCCAGCAGCTCGGGACTACTTTCCTCTAGCACAGATACGCAGTATTTT.

V gene TRBV6-4 combines with J gene TRBJ2-1, with a tentative D call TRBD2 (5 bases). The CDR3 runs 17 residues. V was clipped by 2 bases and J by 0 bases, with 14 bases between them. Germline values: CDR1 MRHNA, CDR2 SNTAGT. CDR3 DNA sequence: TGTGCCAGCAGTGACCTTCTAGCTGTCGGCTCCTACAATGAGCAGTTCTTC. Its translation is CASSDLLAVGSYNEQFF.

The chain carries TRBV2 and TRBJ2-3; TRBD2 matches at 7 bases. Trimming took 6 bases from V and 2 from J; bases not matched to a gene: 2. The CDR3 contains 13 residues. From germline, CDR1 is SNHLY and CDR2 FYNNEI. The CDR3 DNA sequence: TGTGCCAGCAGGAGGGACTACACAGATACGCAGTATTTT. Translating gives CASRRDYTDTQYF.

The rearrangement uses TRBV5-1 and TRBJ2-1; 15 bases map to TRBD2. Trimming cost V 0 bases and J 0 bases; bases outside gene matches: 4. Per the germline V gene, CDR1 is SGHRS and CDR2 is YFSETQ. This CDR3 is built from 19 residues. CDR3 sequence: CASSLVGLAGGYSYNEQFF. CDR3 nucleotides: TGCGCCAGCAGCTTGGTGGGACTAGCGGGGGGCTACTCCTACAATGAGCAGTTCTTC.

This chain uses TRBV11-3 with TRBJ1-1, with D unclear. V was cut by 3 bases and J by 1 base, with 6 bases left in between. CDR1 and CDR2 from the germline V gene are SGHNT and YENEEA. The CDR3 is 13 residues long. The CDR3, as DNA: TGTGCCAGCAGCTTTGAACGGAACACTGAAGCTTTCTTT. The encoded protein is CASSFERNTEAFF. Together with reference TRBV11-3 and TRBJ1-1, the CDR3 gives the full variable domain: EAGVVQSPRYKIIEKKQPVAFWCNPISGHNTLYWYLQNLGQGPELLIRYENEEAVDDSQLPKDRFSAERLKGVDSTLKIQPAELGDSAVYLCASSFERNTEAFFGQGTRLTVV.